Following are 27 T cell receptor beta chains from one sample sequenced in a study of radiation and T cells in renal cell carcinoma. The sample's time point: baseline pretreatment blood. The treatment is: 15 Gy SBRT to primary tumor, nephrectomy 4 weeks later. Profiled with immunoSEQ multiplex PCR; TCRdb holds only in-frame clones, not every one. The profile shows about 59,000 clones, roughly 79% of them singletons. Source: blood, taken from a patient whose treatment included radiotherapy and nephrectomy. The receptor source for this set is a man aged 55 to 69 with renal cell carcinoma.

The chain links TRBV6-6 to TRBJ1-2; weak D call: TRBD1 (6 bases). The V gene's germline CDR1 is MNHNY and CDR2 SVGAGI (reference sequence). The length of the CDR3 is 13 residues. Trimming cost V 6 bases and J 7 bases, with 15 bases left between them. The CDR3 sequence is CASSTVQGGGYTF. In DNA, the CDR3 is TGTGCCAGCAGCACCGTACAGGGAGGTGGCTACACCTTC.

The CDR3 bases are TGTGCCAGCAGCTTCGGACTAGATTACAATGAGCAGTTCTTC. It encodes CASSFGLDYNEQFF. The gene calls are TRBV11-3 and TRBJ2-1, with 7 bases fitting TRBD2. The trim removed 3 bases at V and 4 bases at J, leaving 3 bases unmatched. In germline, CDR1 is SGHNT, CDR2 YENEEA. The CDR3 has 14 residues.

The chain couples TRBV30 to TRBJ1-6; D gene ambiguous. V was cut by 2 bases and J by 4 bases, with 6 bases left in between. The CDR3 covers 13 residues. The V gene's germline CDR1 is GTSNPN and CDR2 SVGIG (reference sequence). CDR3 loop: CAWSRIYNSPLHF. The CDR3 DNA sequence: TGTGCCTGGAGTCGGATTTATAATTCACCCCTCCACTTT.

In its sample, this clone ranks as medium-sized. The CDR3 here is CASSLYSTLNTEAFF. As DNA, the CDR3 is TGTGCCAGCAGTTTATATTCGACCCTGAACACTGAAGCTTTCTTT. The V call is TRBV27, the J call TRBJ1-1; D call uncertain. The length of the CDR3 is 15 residues. Germline V gene sequence: CDR1 MNHEY, CDR2 SMNVEV (reference sequence). Trimming stripped 1 base from V and 0 bases from J, with 9 bases between.

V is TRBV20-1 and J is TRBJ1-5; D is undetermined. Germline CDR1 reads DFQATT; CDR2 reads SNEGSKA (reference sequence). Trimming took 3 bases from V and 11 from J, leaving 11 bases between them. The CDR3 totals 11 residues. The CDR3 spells CSASEPGTQHF. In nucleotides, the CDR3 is TGCAGTGCTAGTGAACCCGGGACCCAGCATTTT.

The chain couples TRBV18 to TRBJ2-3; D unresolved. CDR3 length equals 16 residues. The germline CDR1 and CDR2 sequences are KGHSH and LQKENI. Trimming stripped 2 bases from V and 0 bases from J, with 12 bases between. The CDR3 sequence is CASSPLVATSTDTQYF. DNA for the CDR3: TGTGCCAGCTCACCATTGGTTGCTACTAGCACAGATACGCAGTATTTT.

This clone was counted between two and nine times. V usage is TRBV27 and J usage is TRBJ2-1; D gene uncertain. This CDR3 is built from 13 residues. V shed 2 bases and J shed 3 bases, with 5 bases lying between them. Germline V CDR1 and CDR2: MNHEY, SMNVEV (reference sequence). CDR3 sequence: CASSLQYYNEQFF. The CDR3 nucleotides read TGTGCCAGCAGTTTACAGTACTACAATGAGCAGTTCTTC.

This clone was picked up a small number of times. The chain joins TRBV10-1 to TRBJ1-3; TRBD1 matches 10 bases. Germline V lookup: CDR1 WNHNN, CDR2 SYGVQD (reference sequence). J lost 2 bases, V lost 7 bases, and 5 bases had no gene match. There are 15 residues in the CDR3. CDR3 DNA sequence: TGCGCCAGCATAGGGGACAGGGGTCCTGGAAACACCATATATTTT. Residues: CASIGDRGPGNTIYF.

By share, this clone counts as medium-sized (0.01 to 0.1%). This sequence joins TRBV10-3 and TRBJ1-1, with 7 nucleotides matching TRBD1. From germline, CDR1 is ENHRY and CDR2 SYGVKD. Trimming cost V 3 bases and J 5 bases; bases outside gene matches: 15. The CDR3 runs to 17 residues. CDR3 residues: CAISDGGARQGRTEAFF. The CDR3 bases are TGTGCCATCAGTGACGGTGGGGCGCGACAGGGCCGGACTGAAGCTTTCTTT.

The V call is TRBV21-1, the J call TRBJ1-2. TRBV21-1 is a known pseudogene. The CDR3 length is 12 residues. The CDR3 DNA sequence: TGTGCCAGCAGCAGGGAGAACTATGGCTACACCTTC. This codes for CASSRENYGYTF.

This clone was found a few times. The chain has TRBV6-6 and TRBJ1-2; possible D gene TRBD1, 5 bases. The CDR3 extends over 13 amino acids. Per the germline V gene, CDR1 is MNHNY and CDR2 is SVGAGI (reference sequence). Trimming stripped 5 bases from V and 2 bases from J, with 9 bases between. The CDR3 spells CASSQRGNYGYTF. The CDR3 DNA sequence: TGTGCCAGCAGTCAAAGGGGAAACTATGGCTACACCTTC.

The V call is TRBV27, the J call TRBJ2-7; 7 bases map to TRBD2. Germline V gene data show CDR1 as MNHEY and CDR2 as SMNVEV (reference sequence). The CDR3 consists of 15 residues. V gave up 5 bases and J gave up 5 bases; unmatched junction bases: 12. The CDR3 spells CASSALGGLPHEQYF. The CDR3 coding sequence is TGTGCCAGCAGTGCCCTGGGGGGGTTACCCCACGAGCAGTACTTC.

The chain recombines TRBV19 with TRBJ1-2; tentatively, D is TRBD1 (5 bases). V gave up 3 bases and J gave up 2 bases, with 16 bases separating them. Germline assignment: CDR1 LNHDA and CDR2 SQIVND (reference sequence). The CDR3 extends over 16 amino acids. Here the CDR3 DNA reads TGTGCCAGTAGTATCCTCAACCCACGGGGGAACTATGGCTACACCTTC. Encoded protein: CASSILNPRGNYGYTF.

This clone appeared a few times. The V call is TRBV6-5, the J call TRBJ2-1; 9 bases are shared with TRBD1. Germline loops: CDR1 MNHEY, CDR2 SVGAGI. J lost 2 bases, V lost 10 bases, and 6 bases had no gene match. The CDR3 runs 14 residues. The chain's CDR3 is CAIRGTGPYNEQFF. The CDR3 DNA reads TGTGCCATTAGGGGGACAGGGCCCTACAATGAGCAGTTCTTC.

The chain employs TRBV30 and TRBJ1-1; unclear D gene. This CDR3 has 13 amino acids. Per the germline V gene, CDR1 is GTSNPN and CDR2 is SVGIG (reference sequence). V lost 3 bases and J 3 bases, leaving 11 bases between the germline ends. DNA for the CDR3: TGTGCCTGGAGCAGATTACGATACACTGAAGCTTTCTTT. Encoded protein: CAWSRLRYTEAFF.

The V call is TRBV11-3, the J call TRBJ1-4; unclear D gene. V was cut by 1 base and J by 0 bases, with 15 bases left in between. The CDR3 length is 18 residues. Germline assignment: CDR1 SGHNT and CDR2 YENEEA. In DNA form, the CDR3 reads TGTGCCAGCAGCTTAGGATCGGGCAGCTACGCAACTAATGAAAAACTGTTTTTT. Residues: CASSLGSGSYATNEKLFF.

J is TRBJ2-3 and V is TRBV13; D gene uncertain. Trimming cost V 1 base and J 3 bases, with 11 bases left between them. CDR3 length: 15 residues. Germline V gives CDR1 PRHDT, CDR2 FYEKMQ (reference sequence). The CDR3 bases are TGTGCCAGCAGCTTAGAGGGTCTGGTTACAGATACGCAGTATTTT. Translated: CASSLEGLVTDTQYF.

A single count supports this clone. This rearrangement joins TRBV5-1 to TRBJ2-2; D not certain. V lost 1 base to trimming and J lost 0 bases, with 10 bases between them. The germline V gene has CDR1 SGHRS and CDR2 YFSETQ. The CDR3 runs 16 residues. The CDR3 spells CASSLSPTSNTGELFF. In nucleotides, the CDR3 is TGCGCCAGCAGCTTGTCGCCTACCTCGAACACCGGGGAGCTGTTTTTT. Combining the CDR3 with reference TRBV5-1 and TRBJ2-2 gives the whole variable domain KAGVTQTPRYLIKTRGQQVTLSCSPISGHRSVSWYQQTPGQGLQFLFEYFSETQRNKGNFPGRFSGRQFSNSRSEMNVSTLELGDSALYLCASSLSPTSNTGELFFGEGSRLTVL.

The CDR3 DNA reads as TGTGCCAGCAGCTCGACATCCACAGGGACTCCTAATCTGTTCTTC. It encodes CASSSTSTGTPNLFF. The chain is built from TRBV11-2 and TRBJ2-1; D may match TRBD1 or TRBD2 (6 bases each). Germline CDR1 SGHAT, CDR2 FQNNGV. This CDR3 has 15 residues. V lost 4 bases and J lost 15, with 25 bases in between.

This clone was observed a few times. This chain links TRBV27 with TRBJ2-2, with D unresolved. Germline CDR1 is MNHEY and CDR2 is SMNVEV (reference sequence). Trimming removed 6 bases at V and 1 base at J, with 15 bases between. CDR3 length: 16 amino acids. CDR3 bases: TGTGCCAGCAGCAAGACCCTAACTCTGAACACCGGGGAGCTGTTTTTT. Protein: CASSKTLTLNTGELFF.

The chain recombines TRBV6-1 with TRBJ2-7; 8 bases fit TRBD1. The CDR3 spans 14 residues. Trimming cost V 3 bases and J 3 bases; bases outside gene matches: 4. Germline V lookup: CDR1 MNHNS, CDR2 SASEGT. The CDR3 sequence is CASSDGTGSYEQYV. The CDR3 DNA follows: TGTGCCAGCAGTGACGGGACAGGAAGCTACGAGCAGTACGTC.

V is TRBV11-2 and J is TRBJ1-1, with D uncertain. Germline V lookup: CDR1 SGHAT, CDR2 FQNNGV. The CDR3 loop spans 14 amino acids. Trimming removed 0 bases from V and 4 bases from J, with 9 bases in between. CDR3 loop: CASSLDKDGTEAFF. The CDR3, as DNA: TGTGCCAGCAGCTTAGATAAGGACGGCACTGAAGCTTTCTTT.

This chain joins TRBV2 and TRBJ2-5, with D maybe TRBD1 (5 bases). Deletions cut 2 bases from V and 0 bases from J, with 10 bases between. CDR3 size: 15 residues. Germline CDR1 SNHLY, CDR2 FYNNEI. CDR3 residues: CASSEFTGDQETQYF. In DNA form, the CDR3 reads TGTGCCAGCAGTGAATTCACAGGAGACCAAGAGACCCAGTACTTC.

In DNA form, the CDR3 reads TGTGCCAGCAGCCTGGGCCGGGCAGGGGGAGAGACCCAGTACTTC. Its protein product is CASSLGRAGGETQYF. The chain links TRBV7-6 to TRBJ2-5, with 7 bases fitting TRBD1. Trimming at V came to 5 bases and at J to 4 bases, leaving 10 bases not matched to a gene. This CDR3 has 15 residues. Germline CDR1 is SGHVS and CDR2 is FNYEAQ.

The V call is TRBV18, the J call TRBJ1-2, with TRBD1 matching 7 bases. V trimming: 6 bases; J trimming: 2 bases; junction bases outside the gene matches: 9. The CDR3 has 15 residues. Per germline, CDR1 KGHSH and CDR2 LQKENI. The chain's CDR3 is CASSSGGTENYGYTF. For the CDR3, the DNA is TGTGCCAGCTCGTCGGGCGGGACAGAGAACTATGGCTACACCTTC.

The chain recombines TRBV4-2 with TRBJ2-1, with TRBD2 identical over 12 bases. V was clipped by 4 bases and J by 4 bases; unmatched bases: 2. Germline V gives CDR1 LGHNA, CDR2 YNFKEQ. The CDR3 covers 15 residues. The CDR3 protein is CASSPSGGGYNEQFF. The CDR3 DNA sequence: TGTGCCAGCAGCCCTAGCGGGGGGGGGTACAATGAGCAGTTCTTC.

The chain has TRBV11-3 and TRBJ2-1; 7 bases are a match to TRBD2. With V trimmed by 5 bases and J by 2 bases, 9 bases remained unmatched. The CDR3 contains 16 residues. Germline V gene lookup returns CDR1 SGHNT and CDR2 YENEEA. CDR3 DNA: TGTGCCAGCAGCCGGCGGGGGAGCTTGGCCTACAATGAGCAGTTCTTC. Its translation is CASSRRGSLAYNEQFF.